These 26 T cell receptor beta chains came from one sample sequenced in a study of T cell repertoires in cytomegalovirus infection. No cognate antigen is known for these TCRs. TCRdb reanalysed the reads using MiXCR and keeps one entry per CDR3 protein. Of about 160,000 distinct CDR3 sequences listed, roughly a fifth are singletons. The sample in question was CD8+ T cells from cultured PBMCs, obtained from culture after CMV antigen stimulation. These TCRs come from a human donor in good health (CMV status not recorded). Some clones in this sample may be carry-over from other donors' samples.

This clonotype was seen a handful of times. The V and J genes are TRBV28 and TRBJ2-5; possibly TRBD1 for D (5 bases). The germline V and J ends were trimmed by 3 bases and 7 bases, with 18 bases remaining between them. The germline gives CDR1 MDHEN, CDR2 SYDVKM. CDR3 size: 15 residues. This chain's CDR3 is CASSFETDPMWTQYF. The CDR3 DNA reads TGTGCCAGCAGTTTCGAGACAGATCCTATGTGGACCCAGTACTTC.

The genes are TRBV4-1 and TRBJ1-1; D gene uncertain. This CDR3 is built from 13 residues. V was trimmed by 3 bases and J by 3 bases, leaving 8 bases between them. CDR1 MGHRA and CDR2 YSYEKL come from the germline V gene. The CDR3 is CASSQTSYTEAFF. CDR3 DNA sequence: TGCGCCAGCAGCCAGACCTCCTACACTGAAGCTTTCTTT.

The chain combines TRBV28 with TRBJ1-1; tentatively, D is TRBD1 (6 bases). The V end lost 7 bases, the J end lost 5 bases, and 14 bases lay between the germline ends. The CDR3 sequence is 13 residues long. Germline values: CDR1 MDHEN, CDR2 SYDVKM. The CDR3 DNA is TGTGCCAGCACCTCCGGGGGGCTAACTGAAGCTTTCTTT. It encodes CASTSGGLTEAFF. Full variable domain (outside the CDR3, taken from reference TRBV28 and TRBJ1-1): DVKVTQSSRYLVKRTGEKVFLECVQDMDHENMFWYRQDPGLGLRLIYFSYDVKMKEKGDIPEGYSVSREKKERFSLILESASTNQTSMYLCASTSGGLTEAFFGQGTRLTVV.

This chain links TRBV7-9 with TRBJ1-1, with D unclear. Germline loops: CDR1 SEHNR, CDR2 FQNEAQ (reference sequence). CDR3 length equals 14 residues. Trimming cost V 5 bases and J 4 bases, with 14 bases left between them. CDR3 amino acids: CASSPLLRGTEAFF. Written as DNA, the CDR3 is TGTGCCAGCAGCCCCCTTTTGAGAGGCACTGAAGCTTTCTTT.

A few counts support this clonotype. The CDR3 here is CASSYSGLIMNTEAFF. The CDR3 region has the DNA TGTGCCAGCAGTTACTCTGGCCTTATTATGAACACTGAAGCTTTCTTT. The V call is TRBV6-2 or TRBV6-3, the J call TRBJ1-1, with D unclear. V lost 0 bases and J 0 bases, leaving 11 bases between the germline ends. CDR1 MNHEY and CDR2 SVGEGT come from the germline V gene. CDR3 length: 16 residues.

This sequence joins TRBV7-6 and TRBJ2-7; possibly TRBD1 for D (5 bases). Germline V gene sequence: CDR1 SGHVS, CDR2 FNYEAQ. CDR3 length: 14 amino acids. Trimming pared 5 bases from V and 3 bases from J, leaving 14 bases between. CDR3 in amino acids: CASSPVRELYEQYF. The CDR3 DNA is TGTGCCAGCAGCCCGGTCAGGGAACTCTACGAGCAGTACTTC.

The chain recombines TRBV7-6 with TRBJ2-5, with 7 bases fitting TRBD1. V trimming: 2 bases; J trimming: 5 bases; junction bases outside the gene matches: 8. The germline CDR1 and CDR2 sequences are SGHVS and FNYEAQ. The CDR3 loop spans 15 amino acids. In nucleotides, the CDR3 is TGTGCCAGCAGCTTAAGACAGGGTGGTGGGGAGACCCAGTACTTC. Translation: CASSLRQGGGETQYF.

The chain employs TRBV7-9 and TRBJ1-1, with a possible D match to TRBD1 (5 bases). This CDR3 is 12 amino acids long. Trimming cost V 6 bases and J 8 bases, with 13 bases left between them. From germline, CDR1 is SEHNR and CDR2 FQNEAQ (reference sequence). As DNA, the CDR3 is TGTGCCAGCAGATCGGGACGGGACGAAGCTTTCTTT. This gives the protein CASRSGRDEAFF.

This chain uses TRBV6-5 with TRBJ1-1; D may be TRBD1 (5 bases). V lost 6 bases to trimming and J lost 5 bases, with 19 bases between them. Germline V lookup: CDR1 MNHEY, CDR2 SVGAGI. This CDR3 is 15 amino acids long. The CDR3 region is CASSPPNLGETEAFF. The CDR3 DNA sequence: TGTGCCAGCAGCCCCCCGAACCTGGGGGAAACTGAAGCTTTCTTT.

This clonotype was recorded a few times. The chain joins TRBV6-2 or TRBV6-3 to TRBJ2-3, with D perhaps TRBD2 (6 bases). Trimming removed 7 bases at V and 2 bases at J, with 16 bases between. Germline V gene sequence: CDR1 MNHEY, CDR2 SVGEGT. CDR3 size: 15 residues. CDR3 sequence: CASTGIAEPTDTQYF. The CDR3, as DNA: TGTGCCAGCACTGGGATAGCGGAACCCACAGATACGCAGTATTTT.

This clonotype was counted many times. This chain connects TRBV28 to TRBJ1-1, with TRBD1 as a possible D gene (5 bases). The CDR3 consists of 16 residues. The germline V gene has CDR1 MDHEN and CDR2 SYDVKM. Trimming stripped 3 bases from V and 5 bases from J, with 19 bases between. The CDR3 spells CASSFYPQGVKTEAFF. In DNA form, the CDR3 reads TGTGCCAGCAGTTTTTACCCCCAGGGAGTAAAGACTGAAGCTTTCTTT.

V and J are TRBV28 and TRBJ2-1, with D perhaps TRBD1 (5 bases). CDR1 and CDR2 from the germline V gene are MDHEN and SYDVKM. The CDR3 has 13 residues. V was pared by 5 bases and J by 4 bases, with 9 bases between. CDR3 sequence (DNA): TGTGCCAGCAGTGGGGCGGCTTACAATGAGCAGTTCTTC. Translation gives CASSGAAYNEQFF.

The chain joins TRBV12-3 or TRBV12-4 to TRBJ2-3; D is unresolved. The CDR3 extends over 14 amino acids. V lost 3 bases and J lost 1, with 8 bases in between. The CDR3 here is CASSFSRGTDTQYF. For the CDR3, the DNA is TGTGCCAGCAGTTTTTCTAGGGGCACAGATACGCAGTATTTT.

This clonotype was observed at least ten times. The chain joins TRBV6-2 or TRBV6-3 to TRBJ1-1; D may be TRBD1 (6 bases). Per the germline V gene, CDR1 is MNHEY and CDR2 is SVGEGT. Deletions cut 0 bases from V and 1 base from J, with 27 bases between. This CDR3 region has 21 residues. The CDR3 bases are TGTGCCAGCAGTTACTCTTTCTTAACTACGCTTCGACAGGTGGGGAACACTGAAGCTTTCTTT. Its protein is CASSYSFLTTLRQVGNTEAFF.

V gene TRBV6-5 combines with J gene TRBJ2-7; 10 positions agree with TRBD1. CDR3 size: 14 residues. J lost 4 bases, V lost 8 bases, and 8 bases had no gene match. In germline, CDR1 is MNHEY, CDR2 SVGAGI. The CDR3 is CASGWTGGNYEQYF. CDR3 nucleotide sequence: TGTGCCAGCGGGTGGACAGGGGGAAATTACGAGCAGTACTTC.

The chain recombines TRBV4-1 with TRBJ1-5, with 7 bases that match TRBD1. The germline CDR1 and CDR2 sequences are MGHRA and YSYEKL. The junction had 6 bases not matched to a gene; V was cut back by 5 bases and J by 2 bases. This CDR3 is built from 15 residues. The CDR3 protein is CASSDRDSRNQPQHF. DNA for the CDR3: TGCGCCAGCAGCGATAGGGACAGCCGCAATCAGCCCCAGCATTTT.

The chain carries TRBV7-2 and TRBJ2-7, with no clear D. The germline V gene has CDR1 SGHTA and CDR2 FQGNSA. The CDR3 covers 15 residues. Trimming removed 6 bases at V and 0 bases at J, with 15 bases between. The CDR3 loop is CASSFRPESSYEQYF. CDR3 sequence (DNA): TGTGCCAGCAGTTTTAGACCGGAGAGCTCCTACGAGCAGTACTTC.

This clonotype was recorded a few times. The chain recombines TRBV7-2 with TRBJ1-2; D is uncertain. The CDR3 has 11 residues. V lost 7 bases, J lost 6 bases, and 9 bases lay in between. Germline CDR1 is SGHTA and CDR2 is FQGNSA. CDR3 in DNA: TGTGCCAGCAAAACAAGGGATGGCTACACCTTC. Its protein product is CASKTRDGYTF.

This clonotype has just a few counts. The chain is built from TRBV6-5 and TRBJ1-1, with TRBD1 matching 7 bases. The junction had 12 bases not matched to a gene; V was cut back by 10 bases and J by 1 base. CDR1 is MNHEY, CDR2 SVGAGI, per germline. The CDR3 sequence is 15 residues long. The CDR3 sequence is CATKSWGQTNTEAFF. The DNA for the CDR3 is TGTGCCACCAAATCATGGGGACAGACGAACACTGAAGCTTTCTTT.

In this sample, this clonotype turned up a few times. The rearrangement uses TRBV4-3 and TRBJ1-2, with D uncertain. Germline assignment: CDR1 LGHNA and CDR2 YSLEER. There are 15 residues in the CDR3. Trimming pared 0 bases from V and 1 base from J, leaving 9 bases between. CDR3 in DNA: TGCGCCAGCAGCCAAGATCCGGAGGGTAACTATGGCTACACCTTC. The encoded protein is CASSQDPEGNYGYTF.

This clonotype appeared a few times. The CDR3 nucleotides read TGTGCCAGCAGCTTTTCCAAGGACTGGCCAGGAGAGACCCAGTACTTC. Translated, it gives CASSFSKDWPGETQYF. The rearrangement joins TRBV7-2 to TRBJ2-5; perhaps TRBD2 as D (5 bases). Trimming cost V 3 bases and J 4 bases, with 18 bases left between them. Germline CDR1 SGHTA, CDR2 FQGNSA. The CDR3 sequence is 16 residues long.

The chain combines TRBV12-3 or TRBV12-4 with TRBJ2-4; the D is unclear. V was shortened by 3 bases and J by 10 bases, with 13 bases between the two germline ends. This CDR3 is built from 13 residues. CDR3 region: CASSFSLPHIQYF. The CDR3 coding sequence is TGTGCCAGCAGTTTCTCCCTCCCCCATATTCAGTACTTC.

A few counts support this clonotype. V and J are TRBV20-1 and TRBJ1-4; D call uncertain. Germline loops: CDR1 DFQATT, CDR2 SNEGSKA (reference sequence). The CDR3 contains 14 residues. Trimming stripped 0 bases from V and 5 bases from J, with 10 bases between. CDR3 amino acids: CSARDGRLNEKLFF. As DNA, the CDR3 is TGCAGTGCTAGAGATGGGCGTCTGAATGAAAAACTGTTTTTT.

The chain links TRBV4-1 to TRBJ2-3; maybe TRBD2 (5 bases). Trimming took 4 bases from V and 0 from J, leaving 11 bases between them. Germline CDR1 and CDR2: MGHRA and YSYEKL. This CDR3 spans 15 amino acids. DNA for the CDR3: TGCGCCAGCAGCCCCATGAGCGGAAGCACAGATACGCAGTATTTT. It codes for CASSPMSGSTDTQYF.

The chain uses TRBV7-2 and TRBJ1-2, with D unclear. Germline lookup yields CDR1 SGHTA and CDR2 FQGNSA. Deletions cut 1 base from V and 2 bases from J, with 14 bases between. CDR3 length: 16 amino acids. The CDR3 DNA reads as TGTGCCAGCAGCTTAGAAAGGCAACCTTTGAACTATGGCTACACCTTC. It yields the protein CASSLERQPLNYGYTF.

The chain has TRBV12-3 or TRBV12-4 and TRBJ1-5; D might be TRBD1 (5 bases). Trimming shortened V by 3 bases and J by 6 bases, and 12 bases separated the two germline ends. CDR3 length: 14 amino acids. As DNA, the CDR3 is TGTGCCAGCAGTTTGGGAGGGGTGGTTCAGCCCCAGCATTTT. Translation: CASSLGGVVQPQHF.